This T cell receptor beta chain was found in a study of blood T cell repertoires in COVID-19 (dated by TCRdb to the early 2020s). With respect to the entire study: The collaborator samples originated in the United States, Italy and Spain and spanned the acute and convalescent phases of COVID-19. The material from the prospective study consisted of cDNA or gDNA derived from T cells, B-cell-depleted T cells, or PBMCs. The dataset comprised deeply sampled blood TCRbeta repertoires from subjects exposed to, actively infected with, or recovered from COVID-19. The repertoires were made available in a free public database intended to serve as a resource for research on the immune response to SARS-CoV-2. The samples were drawn from the first 160 participants of the ongoing ImmuneRACE study and from about 1,200 subjects provided by 6 global collaborators. A de-identified subject ID, COVID-19 status, age in years and sex were almost always included in the sample metadata. Where HLA class I and class II types were available, the types were taken from metadata supplied by the sample provider, not from assay-based typing. Points the paper makes about the study in general: The amount of clinical and demographic metadata varied by source and participant and was provided uncurated.

Whole blood was collected in K2EDTA tubes by collaborating institutions according to the institutions' own protocols. For TCRbeta analysis, collaborator samples were shipped as frozen whole blood, as isolated PBMCs, or as DNA extracted from either sample type. Details on this clone: The target of this receptor is not known. Base qualities are not recorded, but no much larger clone differs from it by a single base.

TCRbeta CDR3 regions were amplified from genomic DNA by means of the immunoSEQ Assay, a bias-controlled multiplex PCR. Turning to the authors' computational methods: The number of nucleated cells in each sample was estimated by amplification of reference gene primers within the assay. Sequence reads were collapsed and filtered to measure the absolute abundance of every unique TCRbeta CDR3 rearrangement. For each sample, productive Simpson clonality was calculated as the square root of Simpson's diversity index over productive rearrangements. As stored in TCRdb, this immuneACCESS dataset retains in-frame rearrangements with V and J assigned. A fraction of the clones does not appear; measured against another copy, unresolved V genes explain less than half of the discrepancy, and the remainder lacks a known reason. V and J calls plus clone size are reproduced from that table; the DNA served to infer D and trimming. This sample holds more than 85,000 clones; about 91% were observed only once. About 4% of the sample is held by the ten biggest clonotypes.

The CDR3 sequence holds 15 residues, the cysteine and phenylalanine included. CDR3 DNA only is kept here, 45 bases in frame from base 1. V gives up 5 bases and J gives up 0 bases, and the segment between their germline ends measures 10 bases. Sequences LNHDA (CDR1) and SQIVND (CDR2) are obtained from the germline V gene (reference sequence). Rearrangement joined TRBV19 to TRBJ1-4, with no confident D gene call. The sample consisted of peripheral blood. The receptor comes from a man younger than 35 with acute or convalescent COVID-19. The CDR3: CASSSPGTTNEKLFF. The sequence in DNA is TGTGCCAGTAGTTCCCCCGGGACAACTAATGAAAAACTGTTTTTT.